The 28 T cell receptor beta chains reported below all come from one sample, sequenced in a study of T-cell reconstitution after alpha-beta-depleted transplantation in children. The TCRbeta library was prepared with unique molecular identifiers. TCRdb recomputed calls from the PCR reads with MiXCR, one row per CDR3 protein. This sample has about 90,000 distinct CDR3 sequences, with 15% to 17% found just once. The sequenced sample was PBMCs, mostly from graft donor cells, obtained 180 days after TCRalphabeta/CD19-depleted stem cell transplant. These receptors originate from a male patient under 10 years old who had a stem cell transplant for acute lymphoblastic leukemia, so the T cells may come from the graft donor.

The genes are TRBV6-2 or TRBV6-3 and TRBJ2-3, with TRBD1 matching over 7 bases. Germline V CDR1 and CDR2: MNHEY, SVGEGT. Trimming cost V 4 bases and J 2 bases; bases outside gene matches: 9. The CDR3 totals 16 residues. CDR3 in amino acids: CASSSPGTENTDTQYF. The DNA for the CDR3 is TGTGCCAGCAGTTCACCCGGGACAGAGAACACAGATACGCAGTATTTT.

A few counts support this clonotype. J is TRBJ2-5 and V is TRBV7-9; 7 bases match TRBD1. The V gene's germline CDR1 is SEHNR and CDR2 FQNEAQ (reference sequence). V trimming: 5 bases; J trimming: 2 bases; junction bases outside the gene matches: 5. The CDR3 runs 14 residues. The CDR3 DNA follows: TGTGCCAGCAGCCCGGGGACAGATCAAGAGACCCAGTACTTC. Its protein is CASSPGTDQETQYF. Supplemented by reference TRBV7-9 and TRBJ2-5, the full variable domain reads DTGVSQNPRHKITKRGQNVTFRCDPISEHNRLYWYRQTLGQGPEFLTYFQNEAQLEKSRLLSDRFSAERPKGSFSTLEIQRTEQGDSAMYLCASSPGTDQETQYFGPGTRLLVL.

The table lists this clonotype with a few counts. The gene calls are TRBV7-2 and TRBJ1-1; D ambiguous. Trimming left V 5 bases short and J 3 bases short, with 10 bases between. Per the germline V gene, CDR1 is SGHTA and CDR2 is FQGNSA. This CDR3 has 13 amino acids. The CDR3 nucleotides are TGTGCCAGCAGCACTAGTCGGGACACTGAAGCTTTCTTT. This translates into CASSTSRDTEAFF.

This clonotype was recorded only once. The J gene is TRBJ2-5, the V gene TRBV5-1; 8 nucleotides agree with TRBD1. Germline values: CDR1 SGHRS, CDR2 YFSETQ. The CDR3 consists of 15 residues. With 0 bases clipped from V and 7 bases from J, the junction kept 8 bases outside the gene matches. The CDR3 region has the DNA TGCGCCAGCAGCTTGGGTGGACAGGGCTTTTGGACCCAGTACTTC. Translated: CASSLGGQGFWTQYF.

This clonotype occurred many times. The J gene is TRBJ2-7, the V gene TRBV7-2; no reliable D call. Trimming removed 3 bases at V and 2 bases at J, with 8 bases between. Germline values: CDR1 SGHTA, CDR2 FQGNSA. This CDR3 comprises 13 residues. The CDR3 nucleotides read TGTGCCAGCAGCTTCCACGGCCCCTACGAGCAGTACTTC. Translation gives CASSFHGPYEQYF. Combining the CDR3 with reference TRBV7-2 and TRBJ2-7 gives the whole variable domain GAGVSQSPSNKVTEKGKDVELRCDPISGHTALYWYRQSLGQGLEFLIYFQGNSAPDKSGLPSDRFSAERTGGSVSTLTIQRTQQEDSAVYLCASSFHGPYEQYFGPGTRLTVT.

The chain joins TRBV20-1 to TRBJ2-1, with a tentative D call TRBD2 (6 bases). CDR1 and CDR2 from the germline V gene are DFQATT and SNEGSKA (reference sequence). V lost 0 bases and J lost 0, with 21 bases in between. This CDR3 has 19 residues. CDR3 sequence: CSARDLYSTGVSSYNEQFF. DNA of the CDR3: TGCAGTGCTAGAGATCTCTATAGTACGGGAGTGAGCTCCTACAATGAGCAGTTCTTC.

The V and J genes are TRBV7-8 and TRBJ2-7; tentative D call: TRBD1 (5 bases). The CDR3 extends over 11 amino acids. Germline V gives CDR1 SGHVS, CDR2 FQNEAQ. V lost 10 bases to trimming and J lost 4 bases, with 11 bases between them. CDR3 residues: CATQKGYEQYF. CDR3 nucleotides: TGTGCCACACAAAAGGGGTACGAGCAGTACTTC.

This clonotype was counted ten times or more. This rearrangement joins TRBV12-3 or TRBV12-4 to TRBJ1-1; D is unclear. CDR3 length equals 13 residues. The ends were cut back, 0 bases at V and 5 bases at J, with 7 bases in the middle. The CDR3 sequence is CASSLATSTEAFF. The CDR3 DNA reads TGTGCCAGCAGTTTAGCGACTAGTACTGAAGCTTTCTTT.

The chain employs TRBV4-2 and TRBJ2-7; 7 bases fit TRBD1. V was clipped by 5 bases and J by 2 bases; unmatched bases: 3. Germline-derived CDR1 and CDR2 are LGHNA and YNFKEQ. The CDR3 spans 13 residues. The CDR3 sequence: CASSVGQTYEQYF. Written as DNA, the CDR3 is TGTGCCAGCAGCGTGGGACAGACCTACGAGCAGTACTTC.

This clonotype came up a few times. The chain is built from TRBV7-2 and TRBJ1-5, with D unresolved. CDR3 length equals 14 residues. Germline CDR1 SGHTA, CDR2 FQGNSA. The ends were cut back, 8 bases at V and 1 base at J, with 12 bases in the middle. CDR3 protein: CASSRPQSNQPQHF. The CDR3 nucleotides are TGTGCCAGCTCGAGACCCCAGAGCAATCAGCCCCAGCATTTT.

A few counts support this clonotype. The rearrangement joins TRBV5-6 to TRBJ1-4; D is unresolved. The germline V and J ends were trimmed by 1 base and 4 bases, with 17 bases remaining between them. This CDR3 spans 17 amino acids. The germline V gene encodes CDR1 SGHDT and CDR2 YYEEEE. CDR3 amino acids: CASSLLSRESNNEKLFF. CDR3 bases: TGTGCCAGCAGCTTGCTTAGTCGCGAGTCCAATAATGAAAAACTGTTTTTT.

This clonotype was observed a handful of times. This rearrangement joins TRBV25-1 to TRBJ2-2; possible D gene TRBD1, 6 bases. CDR3 length equals 15 residues. Trimming removed 6 bases from V and 4 bases from J, with 15 bases in between. The V gene's germline CDR1 is MGHDK and CDR2 SYGVNS. CDR3 coding DNA: TGTGCCAGCAGGAACAGGGAATGGGGCACCGGGGAGCTGTTTTTT. It codes for CASRNREWGTGELFF.

This clonotype was recorded at least ten times. This sequence joins TRBV7-2 and TRBJ2-5; D is perhaps TRBD2 (6 bases). Germline CDR1 and CDR2: SGHTA and FQGNSA. The CDR3 length is 14 residues. V lost 2 bases to trimming and J lost 7 bases, with 14 bases between them. The CDR3 sequence: CASSLTGDPWTQYF. CDR3 DNA: TGTGCCAGCAGCTTAACGGGGGACCCTTGGACCCAGTACTTC.

V is TRBV5-1 and J is TRBJ2-7; possibly TRBD2 for D (5 bases). Germline-derived CDR1 and CDR2 are SGHRS and YFSETQ. There are 13 residues in the CDR3. V was clipped by 4 bases and J by 5 bases, with 13 bases between them. For the CDR3, the DNA is TGCGCCAGCAGCCAATCCGGGAAGAACGAGCAGTACTTC. Residues: CASSQSGKNEQYF.

This clonotype has a handful of counts. The chain couples TRBV12-3 or TRBV12-4 to TRBJ2-5; D might be TRBD2 (7 bases). The CDR3 spans 15 residues. Trimming took off 6 bases at V and 5 bases at J, with 19 bases between the two ends. The CDR3 is CASSPGDYRGETQYF. The CDR3 DNA is TGTGCCAGCAGCCCTGGGGACTATAGGGGGGAGACCCAGTACTTC.

This chain uses TRBV27 with TRBJ1-1, with a possible D match to TRBD1 (5 bases). The CDR3 has 17 amino acids. CDR1 MNHEY and CDR2 SMNVEV come from the germline V gene (reference sequence). V shed 5 bases and J shed 1 base, with 20 bases lying between them. The chain's CDR3 is CASSPYIRGPSNTEAFF. The CDR3 DNA is TGTGCCAGCAGTCCCTATATCCGGGGACCCTCGAACACTGAAGCTTTCTTT.

This clonotype came up a few times. The V gene is TRBV5-1, the J gene TRBJ2-7, with D unresolved. This CDR3 spans 13 amino acids. Deletions cut 5 bases from V and 0 bases from J, with 9 bases between. CDR1 is SGHRS, CDR2 YFSETQ, per germline. The CDR3 sequence is CASRGYFSYEQYF. The CDR3 DNA follows: TGCGCCAGCAGGGGTTACTTCTCCTACGAGCAGTACTTC.

The chain carries TRBV9 and TRBJ1-4; D uncertain. This CDR3 region has 13 residues. V was cut by 4 bases and J by 13 bases, with 17 bases left in between. Germline-derived CDR1 and CDR2 are SGDLS and YYNGEE. The CDR3 region has the DNA TGTGCCAGCAGCCCGGGGTACTCCGAGGGACTGTTTTTT. Its protein product is CASSPGYSEGLFF.

This clonotype was counted between two and nine times. This chain joins TRBV20-1 and TRBJ1-1; D gene uncertain. This CDR3 region has 12 residues. Germline CDR1 DFQATT, CDR2 SNEGSKA (reference sequence). V was cut by 6 bases and J by 2 bases, with 10 bases left in between. In DNA form, the CDR3 reads TGCAGTGCGCCGACAATTAACACTGAAGCTTTCTTT. Translating it yields CSAPTINTEAFF.

The genes are TRBV5-1 and TRBJ2-1; 9 bases align to TRBD2. The CDR3 covers 15 residues. Per germline, CDR1 SGHRS and CDR2 YFSETQ. The V gene end was trimmed by 0 bases and the J gene end by 15 bases; junction bases not matched to a gene: 13. The CDR3 DNA is TGCGCCAGCAGCTTGGTTAGACTAGCGGAAATCGCCCCGTTCTTC. Encoded protein: CASSLVRLAEIAPFF.

This clonotype was seen at least ten times. The chain is built from TRBV29-1 and TRBJ1-1; D possibly corresponds to TRBD1 (5 bases). This CDR3 contains 13 residues. Trimming shortened V by 3 bases and J by 10 bases, and 18 bases separated the two germline ends. The germline V gene has CDR1 SQVTM and CDR2 ANQGSEA. CDR3 protein: CSVDVPQGVGAFF. For the CDR3, the DNA is TGCAGCGTTGATGTGCCTCAGGGTGTTGGAGCTTTCTTT.

The sample holds a few counts of this clonotype. The chain carries TRBV4-1 and TRBJ2-2; D is perhaps TRBD1 (5 bases). Trimming left V 1 base short and J 5 bases short, with 5 bases between. CDR3 length: 13 residues. The germline V gene has CDR1 MGHRA and CDR2 YSYEKL. CDR3 protein: CASSQGTTGELFF. The CDR3 DNA is TGCGCCAGCAGCCAAGGGACAACCGGGGAGCTGTTTTTT.

This clonotype was detected many times. This rearrangement joins TRBV2 to TRBJ2-5; 8 nucleotides align to TRBD1. The V and J ends lost 3 bases and 2 bases, in that order; junction bases with no gene match: 5. The CDR3 covers 15 residues. CDR1 SNHLY and CDR2 FYNNEI come from the germline V gene. Here the CDR3 DNA reads TGTGCCAGCAGTGACCGACAGGGGTTGCAAGAGACCCAGTACTTC. This sequence encodes CASSDRQGLQETQYF.

The chain joins TRBV29-1 to TRBJ2-2; D call uncertain. The CDR3 is 15 residues long. Between the trimmed V and J ends, which lost 4 bases and 0 bases, there was a span of 12 bases. Looked up from germline, CDR1 is SQVTM and CDR2 is ANQGSEA. The CDR3 is CSVGGQASNTGELFF. CDR3 DNA sequence: TGCAGCGTTGGAGGTCAGGCGTCGAACACCGGGGAGCTGTTTTTT.

The table lists this clonotype with a count of one. A read error may account for a junction end that differs from germline. J is TRBJ2-3 and V is TRBV28, with unresolved D. Germline lookup yields CDR1 MDHEN and CDR2 SYDVKM. The CDR3 totals 12 residues. Here the CDR3 reads CASSRPGSKGIF. The CDR3 DNA reads TGTGCCAGCAGCCGACCGGGTTCCAAGGGCATCTTT.

This clonotype was seen more than once but under ten times. V usage is TRBV7-6 and J usage is TRBJ2-2; a weak D match, TRBD1 (5 bases). The CDR3 has 17 amino acids. Trimming removed 1 base at V and 0 bases at J, with 12 bases between. Germline V lookup: CDR1 SGHVS, CDR2 FNYEAQ. CDR3 amino acids: CASSLVGWGANTGELFF. CDR3 nucleotides: TGTGCCAGCAGCTTAGTTGGGTGGGGCGCGAACACCGGGGAGCTGTTTTTT. The full variable domain, rest sourced from reference TRBV7-6 and TRBJ2-2, is GAGVSQSPRYKVTKRGQDVALRCDPISGHVSLYWYRQALGQGPEFLTYFNYEAQQDKSGLPNDRFSAERPEGSISTLTIQRTEQRDSAMYRCASSLVGWGANTGELFFGEGSRLTVL.

This clonotype has only a few counts. This sequence joins TRBV19 and TRBJ1-1; 8 bases match TRBD1. V was pared by 5 bases and J by 3 bases, with 8 bases of the junction left unmatched. Germline-derived CDR1 and CDR2 are LNHDA and SQIVND (reference sequence). The CDR3 has 15 amino acids. The CDR3 spells CASSLQGVTYTEAFF. CDR3 nucleotide sequence: TGTGCCAGTAGTCTACAGGGGGTTACGTACACTGAAGCTTTCTTT.

The chain joins TRBV20-1 to TRBJ2-7; the match to TRBD2 covers 7 bases. Germline values: CDR1 DFQATT, CDR2 SNEGSKA (reference sequence). The CDR3 length is 15 residues. V gave up 6 bases and J gave up 0 bases; unmatched junction bases: 11. The CDR3: CSAPVVAGVSYEQYF. Here the CDR3 DNA reads TGCAGTGCCCCGGTCGTGGCGGGGGTCTCCTACGAGCAGTACTTC.